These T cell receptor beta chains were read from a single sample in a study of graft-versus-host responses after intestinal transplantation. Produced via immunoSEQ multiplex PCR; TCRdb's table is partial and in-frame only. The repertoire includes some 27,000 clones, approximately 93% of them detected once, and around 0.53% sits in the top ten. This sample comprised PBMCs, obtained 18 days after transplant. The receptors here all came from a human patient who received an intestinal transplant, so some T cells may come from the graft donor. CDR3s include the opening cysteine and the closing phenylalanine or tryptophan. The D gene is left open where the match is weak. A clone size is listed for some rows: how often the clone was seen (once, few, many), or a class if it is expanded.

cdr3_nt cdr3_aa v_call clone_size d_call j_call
TGTGCCAGCAGCCGGGACAGGGGTTTTATGAACACTGAAGCTTTCTTT CASSRDRGFMNTEAFF TRBV5-6 NA TRBD1 TRBJ1-1
TGTGCCAGTTCCAGGGATAGTAGTTCCTACGAGCAGTACTTC CASSRDSSSYEQYF TRBV2 NA NA TRBJ2-7
TGTGCCAGCAGCTTGGCCAGTGGACTAGCGAAAAACGAGCAGTACTTC CASSLASGLAKNEQYF TRBV5-4 NA TRBD2 TRBJ2-7
TGTGCCAGCAGCATCCTAGCGGGGGGGAGCACAGATACGCAGTATTTT CASSILAGGSTDTQYF TRBV9 NA TRBD2 TRBJ2-3
TGTGCCAGCAGCCCCCTTACAGAGGCCTATGGCTACACCTTC CASSPLTEAYGYTF TRBV11-3 NA NA TRBJ1-2
TGTGCCAGCAGCCAAGAGCAAGGGGGCTCCTACGAGCAGTACTTC CASSQEQGGSYEQYF TRBV14 NA NA TRBJ2-7
TGTGCCAGCGCCACCTCGTCTTCCTACTCTGGCTACACCTTC CASATSSSYSGYTF TRBV27 NA NA TRBJ1-2
TGTGCCACCAGCTGGGCCGACTCCGAGCAGTACTTC CATSWADSEQYF TRBV15 NA NA TRBJ2-7
TGTGCCAGCAGCTCCTATATGGGAGGGGAGAACACTGAAGCTTTCTTT CASSSYMGGENTEAFF TRBV7-8 NA NA TRBJ1-1
TGTGCCAGCAGCCCCGGGACAGGAAGCGGCTACACCTTC CASSPGTGSGYTF TRBV14 NA TRBD1 TRBJ1-2
TGTGCCAGCAGCTTAGATTCTAGGACAGGGGACCTCTATGGCTACACCTTC CASSLDSRTGDLYGYTF TRBV11-3 NA TRBD1 TRBJ1-2
TGTGCCAGCAGCGAGGGAGGGGGCTCTGGGGCCAACGTCCTGACTTTC CASSEGGGSGANVLTF TRBV9 NA NA TRBJ2-6
TGTGCCAGCAGTTGGGACTTACCAACAGGGTACTACGAGCAGTACTTC CASSWDLPTGYYEQYF TRBV6-5 NA NA TRBJ2-7
TGTGCCAGCAGTTACTCAAAGGCTGCAACTAATGAAAAACTGTTTTTT CASSYSKAATNEKLFF TRBV6-6 NA NA TRBJ1-4
TGTGCCAGCAACCTACGGGACAGGCTCAATTCACCCCTCCACTTT CASNLRDRLNSPLHF TRBV6-5 NA TRBD1 TRBJ1-6
TGTGCCAGCAGCTGGATGCGGGAGTACGAGCAGTACTTC CASSWMREYEQYF TRBV14 NA TRBD2 TRBJ2-7
TGTGCCAGTAGTATCATCTTACCTAGCGGGGGCTGGGATACGCAGTATTTT CASSIILPSGGWDTQYF TRBV19 NA TRBD2 TRBJ2-3
TGTGCCAGCAGCCATCGGACAGCCTCGGGGGGTTTAGGTACGCAGTATTTT CASSHRTASGGLGTQYF TRBV11-2 NA NA TRBJ2-3
TGTGCCAGCAGCCTAGGGGGGGAAGCTTTCTTT CASSLGGEAFF TRBV4-2 NA NA TRBJ1-1
TGCGCCAGCAGCCGATCCAGAGGGTCACCCCTCCACTTT CASSRSRGSPLHF TRBV4-1 NA NA TRBJ1-6
TGCGCCAGCAGCTTGGCCCCCCTTTTCAGCGGGGGAAGGGATGAGCAGTTCTTC CASSLAPLFSGGRDEQFF TRBV5-1 NA TRBD2 TRBJ2-1
TGCGCCAGCAGCCCCTCACAGGGGGCGAACACCGGGGAGCTGTTTTTT CASSPSQGANTGELFF TRBV4-1 NA TRBD1 TRBJ2-2
TGTGCCAGCAAAGGGGGCTCTTCCTACGAGCAGTACTTC CASKGGSSYEQYF TRBV2 NA TRBD1 TRBJ2-7
TGTGCCATTGGTCTCGACGGAACCAAAACCGGGGAGCTGTTTTTT CAIGLDGTKTGELFF TRBV19 NA NA TRBJ2-2
TGTGCCAGCAGCCCCCGACGGGGGAACACCATATATTTT CASSPRRGNTIYF TRBV7-9 NA NA TRBJ1-3
TGCGCCAGCAAGGGCGGTAACCTTACTTTGAGGACTGAAGCTTTCTTT CASKGGNLTLRTEAFF TRBV4-1 NA NA TRBJ1-1
TGTGCCAGCAGCTTGTTTAGCGGGGGGGTATCCTACAATGAGCAGTTCTTC CASSLFSGGVSYNEQFF TRBV11-3 NA TRBD2 TRBJ2-1
TGTGCCAGCAGCCCTGGGGACAGTGGGCGCACTGAAGCTTTCTTT CASSPGDSGRTEAFF TRBV11-1 NA TRBD1 TRBJ1-1
TGTGCCAGCAGCCTAGGGCTCCGATACTACGAGCAGTACTTC CASSLGLRYYEQYF TRBV14 once NA TRBJ2-7
TGTGCCAGTAGTACAACGTGGCGGGACTACGAGCAGTACTTC CASSTTWRDYEQYF TRBV19 NA NA TRBJ2-7
TGTGCCAGCAGCTTAGAATTCGGAGGTTTGAACACTGAAGCTTTCTTT CASSLEFGGLNTEAFF TRBV11-3 NA NA TRBJ1-1
TGTGCCAGCAGCTTAGGGACAGATTACTACGAGCAGTACTTC CASSLGTDYYEQYF TRBV7-9 NA NA TRBJ2-7
TGCGCCAGCAGCTTGGAGGTGGTCCCCTACGAGCAGTACTTC CASSLEVVPYEQYF TRBV5-1 NA NA TRBJ2-7
TGTGCCAGCAGCTCCACCTTCGGACAGCTGGGCTCCTACGAGCAGTACTTC CASSSTFGQLGSYEQYF TRBV28 NA NA TRBJ2-7
TGTGCCAGCACATTAGGGACAGGGAGGAACTACGAGCAGTACTTC CASTLGTGRNYEQYF TRBV6-5 NA TRBD1 TRBJ2-7
TGTGCCAGTAGACCTGTGCTGGCGGGGGCAGATACGCAGTATTTT CASRPVLAGADTQYF TRBV19 NA TRBD2 TRBJ2-3
TGTGCCAGTAGTAGCGGCCACAATCAGCCCCAGCATTTT CASSSGHNQPQHF TRBV19 NA NA TRBJ1-5
TGTGCCAGCAGCCCTCTTGAGCGCAACCTAGGGGAGCTGTTTTTT CASSPLERNLGELFF TRBV7-6 NA NA TRBJ2-2
TGTGCCAGCAGCGTAAGGGACGGGGGATGGGATAACTATGGCTACACCTTC CASSVRDGGWDNYGYTF TRBV9 once NA TRBJ1-2
TGTGCCAGCAGTTTTGGACAGGGCTTGGATTCACCCCTCCACTTT CASSFGQGLDSPLHF TRBV28 NA TRBD1 TRBJ1-6
TGTGCCAGCAGCCCGACTAGCGGAACCAATGAGCAGTTCTTC CASSPTSGTNEQFF TRBV9 NA TRBD2 TRBJ2-1
TGTGCCAGCAGCTTAAGAGGGGCAGCTTCACCCCTCCACTTT CASSLRGAASPLHF TRBV7-3 NA NA TRBJ1-6
TGTGCCAGCAAGGGGCAGACGAACAATTCGAACTATGGCTACACCTTC CASKGQTNNSNYGYTF TRBV28 NA NA TRBJ1-2
TGTGCCAGCAGCCAAGGACAGGGGGAGGGTTCACCCCTCCACTTT CASSQGQGEGSPLHF TRBV4-2 NA TRBD1 TRBJ1-6